This TCR beta chain was found in a study of beta chain features in type 1 diabetes. The wider study: Age, gender and cell yields were alike across patients and healthy donors.

What was sequenced were expressed TCRB transcripts, since all of the isolated RNA had been reverse transcribed. Only in-frame clones appear in the TCRdb table, and some are missing; sequencing was by immunoSEQ multiplex PCR. The table shows 150,000 to 170,000 clones, with around 8.5% occurring only once. This clone was observed a handful of times. Additional DNA sequences in this sample encode the identical CDR3. In germline, CDR1 is MDHEN, CDR2 SYDVKM. This CDR3 has 15 amino acids. The ends lost 6 bases at V and 7 bases at J; junction bases unmatched: 12. The specimen sequenced was central memory CD4+ T cells from blood. This chain links TRBV28 with TRBJ1-5; 7 nucleotides match TRBD1. The sequence was obtained from a man aged 18 to 29 in good health. The DNA of the CDR3 is TGTGCCAGCAGCCCGCAGACAGGGTGGGGCCAGCCCCAGCATTTT. Its protein product is CASSPQTGWGQPQHF.